This TCR beta chain was captured in a study of blood T cell repertoires in COVID-19. Background on the study: Sources were T cells, B-cell-depleted T cells, or PBMCs; the material itself was cDNA or gDNA.

Original handling: Nucleated cell counts were estimated from reference gene primer amplification. Only in-frame clones appear in the TCRdb table, and some are missing; sequencing was by immunoSEQ multiplex PCR. That table gives V, J and clone size, and the DNA gave D and trimming. Of roughly 60,000 clones detected, approximately 85% appear once; the ten largest clones hold roughly 13%. The CDR3 runs to 13 residues. CDR1 is LNHDA, CDR2 SQIVND, per germline (reference sequence). The ends were cut back, 4 bases at V and 8 bases at J, with 14 bases in the middle. Sequenced material: peripheral blood. This sequence joins TRBV19 and TRBJ1-2; D call uncertain. The sequence derives from a human donor in a cohort sampled during active COVID-19. As DNA, the CDR3 is TGTGCCAGTAGTACTTTCTTTGGAGGAGGCTACACCTTC. As protein: CASSTFFGGGYTF.